This entry describes one TCR beta chain. Its cognate antigen is unknown. Isolation of CD4+ naive, central memory, regulatory and stem cell-like memory cells was achieved by sorting via CD45RO/CCR7/CD25/CD127/CD95/CD27. Sequenced material consisted of expressed TCRB transcripts (all of the isolated RNA was reverse transcribed). Measured with immunoSEQ multiplex PCR; TCRdb has only the in-frame clones, and not every one. Seen here are fewer than 650,000 clones, about 14% observed once, and the top ten hold about 0.086%. These data come from a study of beta chain features in type 1 diabetes. Study-wide results and limits: Within patients, naive, central memory and Treg TCRB repertoires seemed more similar than within healthy donors. At VDJ recombination sites, type 1 diabetes patients had fewer insertions and more deleted nucleotides.

CDR3 length equals 14 residues. Germline-derived CDR1 and CDR2 are SQVTM and ANQGSEA. Deletions cut 3 bases from V and 7 bases from J, with 15 bases between. The J gene is TRBJ1-4, the V gene TRBV29-1; D is undetermined. Sequenced: naive CD4+ T cells from blood. This receptor was obtained from a man aged 18 to 30 in good health. CDR3 sequence reads: CSVDYGRSTEKLFF. For the CDR3, the DNA is TGCAGCGTTGACTACGGGCGGTCAACTGAAAAACTGTTTTTT. Complete variable domain (other parts from reference TRBV29-1 and TRBJ1-4): SAVISQKPSRDICQRGTSLTIQCQVDSQVTMMFWYRQQPGQSLTLIATANQGSEATYESGFVIDKFPISRPNLTFSTLTVSNMSPEDSSIYLCSVDYGRSTEKLFFGSGTQLSVL.